This entry lists 3 T cell receptor beta chains sequenced from one sample in a study of T cells in Graves' hyperthyroidism and ophthalmopathy. From RNA transcripts, TCR beta CDR3 regions were amplified. Researchers ran a first-round RT-PCR on the TCR CDR3 using the HTBI primer set. TCRdb passed the multiplex PCR reads through MiXCR, listing each CDR3 protein once. This table holds roughly 720,000 distinct CDR3 sequences, 15% to 20% found once. Sequenced sample: blood. These receptors were obtained from a man between 50 and 59 years old with Graves' hyperthyroidism.

This clonotype was counted many times. The chain carries TRBV7-2 and TRBJ1-1; D unclear. V dropped 3 bases and J dropped 6 bases, with 8 bases sitting between them. Germline V lookup: CDR1 SGHTA, CDR2 FQGNSA. CDR3 length: 12 amino acids. As DNA, the CDR3 is TGTGCCAGCAGCTTTTTCTACGCTGAAGCTTTCTTT. This sequence encodes CASSFFYAEAFF.

This clonotype was detected only a few times. J is TRBJ2-7 and V is TRBV4-1; D perhaps matches TRBD1 (5 bases). The CDR3 totals 14 residues. The V gene lost 0 bases and the J gene lost 6 bases, with 12 bases spanning the gap. CDR1 is MGHRA, CDR2 YSYEKL, per germline. The CDR3 sequence is CASSQDPMGREQYF. The CDR3 bases are TGCGCCAGCAGCCAAGACCCCATGGGGCGCGAGCAGTACTTC.

The rearrangement links TRBV19 to TRBJ1-1; TRBD1 is a possible D gene (5 bases). The germline CDR1 and CDR2 sequences are LNHDA and SQIVND (reference sequence). CDR3 length equals 14 residues. The V end was cut by 3 bases, the J end by 4 bases, with 12 bases between. The DNA of the CDR3 is TGTGCCAGTAGTATTCCAGGGAGGCCCACTGAAGCTTTCTTT. Encoded protein: CASSIPGRPTEAFF.